This TCR beta chain is from a study of T cells in Graves' hyperthyroidism and ophthalmopathy. Findings and caveats of the study: Most clonotypes that expanded in the thyroid above 0.001 also showed up in blood.

Amplification targeted TCR beta CDR3 regions from RNA transcripts. With the HTBI primer set, the TCR CDR3 went through a first round of RT-PCR. TCRdb processed the multiplex PCR reads anew with MiXCR; each CDR3 protein has one entry. The data contain roughly 570,000 distinct CDR3 sequences, around 46% of them singletons. This clonotype was seen a handful of times. Its antigen is still unknown. This TCR was recovered from an adult woman with Graves' disease, either hyperthyroidism or ophthalmopathy (not recorded which). The sequenced material came from peripheral blood or thyroid tissue (not recorded which).

The CDR3 DNA follows: TGCAGCGTTGCGGCTACGTATGGTCAGCCCCAGCATTTT. This encodes CSVAATYGQPQHF. The chain carries TRBV29-1 and TRBJ1-5; D gene uncertain. The CDR3 is 13 amino acids. V was trimmed by 4 bases and J by 6 bases, leaving 13 bases between them. Germline CDR1 is SQVTM and CDR2 is ANQGSEA.